This T cell receptor (beta chain) was documented in a study of T cell responses to AZD1222 COVID-19 vaccine. Study-level findings and limits: A mostly white British donor set with more females was recruited, and clonal diversity was possibly underestimated.

Profiling relied on immunoSEQ multiplex PCR, and the TCRdb table lists in-frame clones only, not all of them. The sample has approximately 200,000 clones; roughly 94% are singletons. Concerning this clone itself: The antigen remains unidentified.

Germline CDR1 SGHTA, CDR2 FQGNSA. The length of the CDR3 is 16 residues. The V end lost 2 bases, the J end lost 7 bases, and 17 bases lay between the germline ends. The source is an adult who received the MenACWY meningococcal vaccine as a control. The source was peripheral blood, collected 28 days after the second dose of the MenACWY control vaccine. V gene TRBV7-2 combines with J gene TRBJ1-4; tentative D call: TRBD1 (6 bases). The CDR3 DNA follows: TGTGCCAGCAGCTTATACAGGGCAGGGAGAGGTGAAAAACTGTTTTTT. Encoded protein: CASSLYRAGRGEKLFF.